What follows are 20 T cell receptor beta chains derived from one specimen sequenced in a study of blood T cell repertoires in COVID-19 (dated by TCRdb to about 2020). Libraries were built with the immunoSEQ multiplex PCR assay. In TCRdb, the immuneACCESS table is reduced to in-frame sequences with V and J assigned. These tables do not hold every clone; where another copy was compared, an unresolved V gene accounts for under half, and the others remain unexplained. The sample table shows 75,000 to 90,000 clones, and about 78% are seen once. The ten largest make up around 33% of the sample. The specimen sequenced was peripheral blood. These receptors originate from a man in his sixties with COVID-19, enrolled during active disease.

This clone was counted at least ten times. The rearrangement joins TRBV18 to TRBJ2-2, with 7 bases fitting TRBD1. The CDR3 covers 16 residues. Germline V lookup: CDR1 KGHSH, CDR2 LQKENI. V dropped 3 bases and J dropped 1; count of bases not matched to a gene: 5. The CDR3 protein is CASSPTGIKNTGELFF. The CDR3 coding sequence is TGTGCCAGCTCACCGACAGGGATAAAGAACACCGGGGAGCTGTTTTTT.

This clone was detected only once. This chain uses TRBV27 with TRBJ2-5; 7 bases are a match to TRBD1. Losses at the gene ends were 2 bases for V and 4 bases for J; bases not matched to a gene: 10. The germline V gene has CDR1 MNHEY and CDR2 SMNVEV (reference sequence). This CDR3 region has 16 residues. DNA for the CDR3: TGTGCCAGCAGTTTACGGGCCAGGGGGTATTCAGAGACCCAGTACTTC. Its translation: CASSLRARGYSETQYF.

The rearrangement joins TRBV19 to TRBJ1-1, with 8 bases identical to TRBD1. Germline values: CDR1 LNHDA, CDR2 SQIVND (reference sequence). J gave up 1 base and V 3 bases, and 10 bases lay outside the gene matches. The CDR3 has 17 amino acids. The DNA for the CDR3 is TGTGCCAGTAGTATGTTGCAGGGGGCCGGTAGGAACACTGAAGCTTTCTTT. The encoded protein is CASSMLQGAGRNTEAFF.

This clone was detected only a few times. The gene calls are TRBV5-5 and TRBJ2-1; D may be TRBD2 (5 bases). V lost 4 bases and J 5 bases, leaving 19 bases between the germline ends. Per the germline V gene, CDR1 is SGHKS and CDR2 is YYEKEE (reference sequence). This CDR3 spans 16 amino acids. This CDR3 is CASSPLGVSVDNEQFF. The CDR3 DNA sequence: TGTGCCAGCAGCCCCCTCGGGGTCTCGGTGGACAATGAGCAGTTCTTC.

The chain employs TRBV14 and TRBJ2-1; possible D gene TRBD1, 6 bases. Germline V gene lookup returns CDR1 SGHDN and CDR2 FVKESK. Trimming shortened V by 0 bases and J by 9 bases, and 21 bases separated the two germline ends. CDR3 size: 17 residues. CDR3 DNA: TGTGCCAGCAGCCAAGATAGGCTACTATCATTAGGGGGTGAGCAGTTCTTC. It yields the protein CASSQDRLLSLGGEQFF.

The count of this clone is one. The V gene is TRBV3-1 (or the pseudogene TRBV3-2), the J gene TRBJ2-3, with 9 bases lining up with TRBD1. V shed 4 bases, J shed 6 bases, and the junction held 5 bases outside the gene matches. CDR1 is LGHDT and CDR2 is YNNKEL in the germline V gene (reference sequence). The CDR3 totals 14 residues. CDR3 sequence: CASSLQGAGDTQYF. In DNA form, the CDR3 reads TGTGCCAGCAGCCTACAGGGGGCCGGGGATACGCAGTATTTT.

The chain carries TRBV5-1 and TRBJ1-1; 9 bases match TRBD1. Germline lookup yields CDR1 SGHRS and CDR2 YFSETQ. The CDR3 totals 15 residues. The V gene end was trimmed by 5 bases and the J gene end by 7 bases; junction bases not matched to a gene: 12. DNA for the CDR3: TGCGCCAGCAGACCGGACAGGGGAAAAGCCGGTGAAGCTTTCTTT. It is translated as CASRPDRGKAGEAFF. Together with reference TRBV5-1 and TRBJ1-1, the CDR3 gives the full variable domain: KAGVTQTPRYLIKTRGQQVTLSCSPISGHRSVSWYQQTPGQGLQFLFEYFSETQRNKGNFPGRFSGRQFSNSRSEMNVSTLELGDSALYLCASRPDRGKAGEAFFGQGTRLTVV.

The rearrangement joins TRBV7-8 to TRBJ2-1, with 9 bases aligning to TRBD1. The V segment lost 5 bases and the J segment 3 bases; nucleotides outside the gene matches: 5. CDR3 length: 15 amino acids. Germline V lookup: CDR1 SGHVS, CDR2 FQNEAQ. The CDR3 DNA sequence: TGTGCCAGCAGCCTACCGGGACAGGGCTACAATGAGCAGTTCTTC. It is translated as CASSLPGQGYNEQFF.

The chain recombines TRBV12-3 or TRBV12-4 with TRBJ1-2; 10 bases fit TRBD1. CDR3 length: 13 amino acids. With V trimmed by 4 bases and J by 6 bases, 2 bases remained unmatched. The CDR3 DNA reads TGTGCCAGCAGTTGGGGGACAGGGGATGGCTACACCTTC. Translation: CASSWGTGDGYTF.

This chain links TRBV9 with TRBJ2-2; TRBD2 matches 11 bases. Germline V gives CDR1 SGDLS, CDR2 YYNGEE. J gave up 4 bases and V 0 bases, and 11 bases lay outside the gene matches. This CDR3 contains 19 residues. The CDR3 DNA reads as TGTGCCAGCAGCGTAGCTTGGATAGCGGGGGGGCCGGTCACCGGGGAGCTGTTTTTT. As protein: CASSVAWIAGGPVTGELFF.

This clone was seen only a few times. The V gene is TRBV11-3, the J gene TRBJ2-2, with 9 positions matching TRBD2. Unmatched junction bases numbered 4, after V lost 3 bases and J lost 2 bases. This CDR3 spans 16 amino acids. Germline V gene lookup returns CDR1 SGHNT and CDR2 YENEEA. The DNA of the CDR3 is TGTGCCAGCAGCTTTCTAGCGGGATTAAACACCGGGGAGCTGTTTTTT. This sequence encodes CASSFLAGLNTGELFF.

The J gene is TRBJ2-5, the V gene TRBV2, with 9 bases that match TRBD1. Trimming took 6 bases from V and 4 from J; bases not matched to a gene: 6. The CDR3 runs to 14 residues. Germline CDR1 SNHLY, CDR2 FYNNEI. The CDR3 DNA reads TGTGCCAGCAGAACAGGGGGCGGAGGAGAGACCCAGTACTTC. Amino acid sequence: CASRTGGGGETQYF.

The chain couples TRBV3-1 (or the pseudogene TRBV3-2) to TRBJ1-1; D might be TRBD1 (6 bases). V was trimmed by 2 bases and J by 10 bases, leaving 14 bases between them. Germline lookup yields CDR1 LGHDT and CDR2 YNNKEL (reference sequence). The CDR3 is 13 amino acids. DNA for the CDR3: TGTGCCAGCAGCCAACCGGACAGTATGTTAGCTTTCTTT. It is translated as CASSQPDSMLAFF.

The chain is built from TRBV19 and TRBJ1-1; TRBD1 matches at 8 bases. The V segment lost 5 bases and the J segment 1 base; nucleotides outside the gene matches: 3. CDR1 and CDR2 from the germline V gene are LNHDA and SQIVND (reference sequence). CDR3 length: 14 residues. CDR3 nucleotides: TGTGCCAGTAGTTCGGGACAGGAGAACACTGAAGCTTTCTTT. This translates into CASSSGQENTEAFF.

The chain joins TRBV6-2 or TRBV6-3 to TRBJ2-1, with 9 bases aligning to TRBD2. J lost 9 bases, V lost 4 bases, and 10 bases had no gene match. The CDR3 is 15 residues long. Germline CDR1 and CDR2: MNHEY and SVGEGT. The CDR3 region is CASSSLAGTGVEQFF. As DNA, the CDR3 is TGTGCCAGCAGTTCCCTAGCGGGAACAGGCGTTGAGCAGTTCTTC.

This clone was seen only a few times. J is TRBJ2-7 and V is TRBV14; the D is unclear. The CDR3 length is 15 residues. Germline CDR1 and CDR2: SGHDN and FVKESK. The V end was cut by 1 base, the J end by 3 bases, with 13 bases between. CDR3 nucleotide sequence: TGTGCCAGCAGCCAAGTTCAGCGCCAGCACTACGAGCAGTACTTC. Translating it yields CASSQVQRQHYEQYF.

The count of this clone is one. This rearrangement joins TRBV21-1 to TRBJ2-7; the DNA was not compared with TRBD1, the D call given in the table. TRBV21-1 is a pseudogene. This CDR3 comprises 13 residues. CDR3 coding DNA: TGTGCCAGCAGAAGACAGGGCACCTACGAGCAGTACTTC. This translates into CASRRQGTYEQYF.

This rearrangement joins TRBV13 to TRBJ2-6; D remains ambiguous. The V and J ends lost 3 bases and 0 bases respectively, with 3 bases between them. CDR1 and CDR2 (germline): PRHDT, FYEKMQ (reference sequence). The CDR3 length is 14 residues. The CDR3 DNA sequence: TGTGCCAGCAGCTTCGGCTCTGGGGCCAACGTCCTGACTTTC. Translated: CASSFGSGANVLTF.

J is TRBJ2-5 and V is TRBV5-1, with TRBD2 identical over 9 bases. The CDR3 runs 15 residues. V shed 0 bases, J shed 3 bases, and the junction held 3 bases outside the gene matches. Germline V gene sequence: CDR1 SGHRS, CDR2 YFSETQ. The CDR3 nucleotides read TGCGCCAGCAGCTTGGGAGCGGGAGGAAAAGAGACCCAGTACTTC. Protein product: CASSLGAGGKETQYF.

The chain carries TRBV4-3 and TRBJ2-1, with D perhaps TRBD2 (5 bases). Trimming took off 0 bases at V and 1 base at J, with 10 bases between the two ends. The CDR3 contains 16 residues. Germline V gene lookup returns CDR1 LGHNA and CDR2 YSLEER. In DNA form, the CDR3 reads TGCGCCAGCAGCCAAGACCTCGGGATATCCTACAATGAGCAGTTCTTC. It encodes CASSQDLGISYNEQFF.